This T cell receptor beta chain was identified during a study of beta chain features in type 1 diabetes. Regarding the study as a whole: Patients showed naive, central memory and Treg TCRB repertoires that appeared more similar than those of healthy donors. In every one of the four CD4+ subsets, TCRB CDR3s were moderately but significantly shorter in Type 1 diabetes patients.

Note on this clone: Its antigen is still unknown.

The whole isolated RNA underwent reverse transcription, so sequencing captured expressed TCRB transcripts. TCRdb's copy holds only in-frame clones and misses some; the assay was immunoSEQ multiplex PCR. Here the sample spans about 210,000 clones, approximately 10% being singletons. The germline V gene has CDR1 ENHRY and CDR2 SYGVKD. Trimming stripped 8 bases from V and 5 bases from J, with 14 bases between. The CDR3 covers 13 residues. A CD45RO/CCR7/CD25/CD127/CD95/CD27 panel sorted naive, central memory, regulatory and stem cell-like memory CD4+ cells. Specimen: central memory CD4+ T cells from blood. This clonotype was sampled from a man aged 18 to 30 in good health. The V call is TRBV10-3, the J call TRBJ2-3; possible D gene TRBD2, 6 bases. The CDR3 nucleotides are TGTGCCATCGGAGGGCTAGAGGTAGATACGCAGTATTTT. Its protein is CAIGGLEVDTQYF.